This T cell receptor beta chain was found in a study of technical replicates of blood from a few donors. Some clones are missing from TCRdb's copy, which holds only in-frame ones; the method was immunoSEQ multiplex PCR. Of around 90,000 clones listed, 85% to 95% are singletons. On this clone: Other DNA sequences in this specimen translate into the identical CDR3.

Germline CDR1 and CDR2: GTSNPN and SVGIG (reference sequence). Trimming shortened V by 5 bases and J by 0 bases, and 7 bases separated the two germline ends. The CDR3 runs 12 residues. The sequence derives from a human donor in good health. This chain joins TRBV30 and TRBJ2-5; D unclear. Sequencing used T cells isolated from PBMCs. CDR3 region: CAWSYNQETQYF. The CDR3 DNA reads TGTGCCTGGTCGTACAACCAAGAGACCCAGTACTTC.